The 12 T cell receptor beta chains in this list originate from one sample, sequenced in a study of beta chain features in type 1 diabetes. Study observations and caveats: Researchers report that Type 1 diabetes patients had moderately but significantly shorter TCRB CDR3s across all four CD4+ subsets.

The antigens of these receptors remain unknown. Every bit of the isolated RNA underwent reverse transcription, so sequencing read expressed TCRB transcripts. Produced via immunoSEQ multiplex PCR; TCRdb's table is partial and in-frame only. This sample yields approximately 150,000 clones, of which about 13% are seen a single time; around 1.4% belongs to the top ten. The sequenced material came from central memory CD4+ T cells from blood. The source is a young man with type 1 diabetes.

V usage is TRBV5-1 and J usage is TRBJ2-7, with a tentative D call TRBD1 (5 bases). Germline CDR1 and CDR2: SGHRS and YFSETQ. CDR3 length equals 17 residues. The V and J ends lost 0 bases and 6 bases respectively, with 22 bases between them. The CDR3 DNA reads as TGCGCCAGCAGCTTGGCCGGGTTACAGGTGCACCTAGGCGAGCAGTACTTC. This gives the protein CASSLAGLQVHLGEQYF. Based on the CDR3 plus reference TRBV5-1 and TRBJ2-7, the full variable domain is KAGVTQTPRYLIKTRGQQVTLSCSPISGHRSVSWYQQTPGQGLQFLFEYFSETQRNKGNFPGRFSGRQFSNSRSEMNVSTLELGDSALYLCASSLAGLQVHLGEQYFGPGTRLTVT.

This clone has more than one count but fewer than ten. The gene calls are TRBV29-1 and TRBJ1-2; D is unclear. CDR1 SQVTM and CDR2 ANQGSEA come from the germline V gene. The V gene lost 4 bases and the J gene lost 0 bases, with 6 bases spanning the gap. This CDR3 region has 12 residues. CDR3 sequence: CSVGGANYGYTF. CDR3 bases: TGCAGCGTTGGTGGAGCTAACTATGGCTACACCTTC.

The V and J genes are TRBV10-2 and TRBJ2-3; D gene uncertain. Trimming removed 4 bases at V and 2 bases at J, with 10 bases between. Per the germline V gene, CDR1 is WSHSY and CDR2 is SAAADI. The CDR3 is 14 amino acids. As DNA, the CDR3 is TGCGCCAGCAGTGGAAGGACCATCACAGATACGCAGTATTTT. It codes for CASSGRTITDTQYF.

The V call is TRBV27, the J call TRBJ1-1, with a possible D match to TRBD1 (5 bases). The V and J ends lost 4 bases and 5 bases respectively, with 14 bases between them. From germline, CDR1 is MNHEY and CDR2 SMNVEV (reference sequence). The CDR3 contains 14 residues. CDR3 nucleotide sequence: TGTGCCAGCAGTTCCGCAATACGGGGGACTGAAGCTTTCTTT. It is translated as CASSSAIRGTEAFF.

The chain has TRBV6-1 and TRBJ2-7; TRBD1 or TRBD2 may be the D gene (5 bases each). The CDR3 runs 13 residues. Germline CDR1 is MNHNS and CDR2 is SASEGT. Trimming stripped 5 bases from V and 3 bases from J, with 11 bases between. Here the CDR3 reads CASSRRDHYEQYF. CDR3 bases: TGTGCCAGCAGTCGAAGGGACCACTACGAGCAGTACTTC.

The V and J genes are TRBV6-5 and TRBJ1-1; D is unclear. The germline gives CDR1 MNHEY, CDR2 SVGAGI. This CDR3 is built from 14 residues. V lost 2 bases to trimming and J lost 0 bases, with 7 bases between them. CDR3 in amino acids: CASSYGPLNTEAFF. The CDR3 DNA sequence: TGTGCCAGCAGTTACGGACCATTGAACACTGAAGCTTTCTTT.

In this sample, this clone turned up a few times. The chain employs TRBV4-1 and TRBJ1-3; no definite D call. V lost 2 bases and J lost 2, with 7 bases in between. The germline CDR1 and CDR2 sequences are MGHRA and YSYEKL. The CDR3 length is 14 residues. The CDR3: CASSQQETGNTIYF. CDR3 DNA sequence: TGCGCCAGCAGCCAACAGGAGACTGGAAACACCATATATTTT.

Ten or more counts support this clone. The genes are TRBV23-1 and TRBJ2-1; perhaps D is TRBD1 or TRBD2 (5 bases each). TRBV23-1 is an ORF for which the function is uncertain. V shed 11 bases and J shed 9 bases, with 14 bases lying between them. This CDR3 spans 11 amino acids. This CDR3 is CAGKGPTEQFF. CDR3 in DNA: TGCGCCGGGAAGGGACCCACTGAGCAGTTCTTC.

The chain has TRBV13 and TRBJ1-5; the D is unclear. Per the germline V gene, CDR1 is PRHDT and CDR2 is FYEKMQ (reference sequence). The CDR3 is made up of 15 amino acids. V lost 2 bases and J lost 3, with 11 bases in between. CDR3 sequence reads: CASSLSVLLNQPQHF. The DNA of the CDR3 is TGTGCCAGCAGCTTATCCGTGCTGCTCAATCAGCCCCAGCATTTT.

This clone came up many times. This chain links TRBV6-1 with TRBJ1-1; D unresolved. V was clipped by 3 bases and J by 0 bases, with 8 bases between them. CDR3 length: 14 amino acids. Germline loops: CDR1 MNHNS, CDR2 SASEGT. CDR3 residues: CASSEQTLNTEAFF. DNA for the CDR3: TGTGCCAGCAGTGAGCAAACCTTGAACACTGAAGCTTTCTTT.

This clone showed up many times. The chain uses TRBV5-1 and TRBJ2-3; D might be TRBD1 or TRBD2, each matching 5 bases. The CDR3 is made up of 15 amino acids. V lost 4 bases to trimming and J lost 3 bases, with 15 bases between them. CDR1 is SGHRS, CDR2 YFSETQ, per germline. CDR3 residues: CASSPIGTGTDTQYF. CDR3 in DNA: TGCGCCAGCAGCCCGATAGGGACGGGAACAGATACGCAGTATTTT.

The chain couples TRBV27 to TRBJ1-6; TRBD1 is a possible D gene (6 bases). V was shortened by 2 bases and J by 6 bases, with 17 bases between the two germline ends. The CDR3 runs to 17 residues. CDR1 is MNHEY and CDR2 is SMNVEV in the germline V gene (reference sequence). CDR3 protein: CASSLGGGPMSNSPLHF. In DNA, the CDR3 is TGTGCCAGCAGTTTAGGGGGGGGCCCAATGAGTAATTCACCCCTCCACTTT.